This record looks at one T cell receptor (beta chain) sequence and its context. The authors' processing: Cell counts per sample came from amplifying reference gene primers. Repertoires were generated with immunoSEQ multiplex PCR, while TCRdb's copy carries only in-frame clones and drops some. V and J calls and clone size are copied from that table; D and trimming were computed from the DNA. The top ten clones hold over 9.5% of a sample with approximately 200,000 clones, 70% to 90% of them seen once. The record originates from a study of blood T cell repertoires in COVID-19. This CDR3 spans 15 amino acids. V lost 3 bases and J lost 4, with 13 bases in between. Germline V gene data show CDR1 as MDHEN and CDR2 as SYDVKM.

The sample was peripheral blood. The source is a human donor with active or convalescent COVID-19. The donor label of this sample is uncertain. The chain has TRBV28 and TRBJ1-5, with D possibly being TRBD1 (6 bases). Here the CDR3 DNA reads TGTGCCAGCAGTTTTCTATATGGGACAAATCAGCCCCAGCATTTT. Protein: CASSFLYGTNQPQHF.